The 10 T cell receptor beta chains below all came from one sample that was sequenced in a study of T-cell memory formation after mild COVID-19. TCRdb recomputed calls from the 5' RACE reads with MiXCR, one row per CDR3 protein. Found here are fewer than 200,000 distinct CDR3 sequences, less than 20% of them singletons; the top ten hold 3% to 4.5%. The sample comprised PBMCs or a T cell subset sorted from them (not recorded which). The receptors shown here come from a man aged 18 to 30 who had mild COVID-19 (a few samples of this study predate the infection). Cell type and time point are not known.

The chain employs TRBV5-5 and TRBJ1-4; possible D gene TRBD1, 5 bases. The CDR3 totals 14 residues. Germline V CDR1 and CDR2: SGHKS, YYEKEE (reference sequence). V lost 3 bases and J lost 8, with 14 bases in between. CDR3 in DNA: TGTGCCAGCAGCTGGGGGGGTCTTGAGGAAAAACTGTTTTTT. Its protein product is CASSWGGLEEKLFF.

The chain has TRBV5-1 and TRBJ1-4; D is uncertain. With 2 bases removed from V and 5 bases from J, the gap between germline ends came to 7 bases. CDR1 and CDR2 (germline): SGHRS, YFSETQ. This CDR3 spans 13 amino acids. CDR3: CASSFSQNEKLFF. As DNA, the CDR3 is TGCGCCAGCAGCTTCTCCCAGAATGAAAAACTGTTTTTT. Together with reference TRBV5-1 and TRBJ1-4, the CDR3 gives the full variable domain: KAGVTQTPRYLIKTRGQQVTLSCSPISGHRSVSWYQQTPGQGLQFLFEYFSETQRNKGNFPGRFSGRQFSNSRSEMNVSTLELGDSALYLCASSFSQNEKLFFGSGTQLSVL.

This clonotype occurred a few times. This chain links TRBV2 with TRBJ1-2; D is undetermined. Germline V lookup: CDR1 SNHLY, CDR2 FYNNEI. Trimming removed 4 bases at V and 8 bases at J, with 11 bases between. The CDR3 has 12 amino acids. For the CDR3, the DNA is TGTGCCAGCAGTGTGGTGGAGGGCGGCTACACCTTC. Translating gives CASSVVEGGYTF.

This sequence joins TRBV11-2 and TRBJ1-5; TRBD1 is a possible D gene (5 bases). This CDR3 spans 15 amino acids. CDR1 and CDR2 (germline): SGHAT, FQNNGV. The V end was cut by 0 bases, the J end by 7 bases, with 13 bases between. The CDR3 reads CASSLEIGTHQPQHF. The CDR3 coding sequence is TGTGCCAGCAGCTTAGAAATCGGGACCCACCAGCCCCAGCATTTT.

The rearrangement joins TRBV10-3 to TRBJ2-5, with no clear D. Germline CDR1 and CDR2: ENHRY and SYGVKD. This CDR3 region has 14 residues. V gave up 0 bases and J gave up 2 bases, with 7 bases separating them. The CDR3 reads CAISESGFQETQYF. CDR3 in DNA: TGTGCCATCAGTGAGTCTGGCTTTCAAGAGACCCAGTACTTC.

This chain connects TRBV12-3 or TRBV12-4 to TRBJ1-1; D is unresolved. Trimming left V 3 bases short and J 1 base short, with 9 bases between. This CDR3 is built from 14 residues. The CDR3 sequence is CASSFRLSNTEAFF. The CDR3 DNA is TGTGCCAGCAGTTTTAGGTTATCGAACACTGAAGCTTTCTTT.

The V call is TRBV28, the J call TRBJ1-1; weak D call: TRBD1 (5 bases). V was shortened by 5 bases and J by 4 bases, with 14 bases between the two germline ends. The CDR3 covers 14 residues. CDR1 and CDR2 (germline): MDHEN, SYDVKM. CDR3 sequence: CASSLGPGGTEAFF. The CDR3 DNA follows: TGTGCCAGCAGTCTAGGGCCGGGGGGCACTGAAGCTTTCTTT.

The table lists this clonotype with a count of one. V is TRBV14 and J is TRBJ1-1, with 12 bases lining up with TRBD1. Germline values: CDR1 SGHDN, CDR2 FVKESK. V was clipped by 5 bases and J by 1 base; unmatched bases: 5. The CDR3 has 16 residues. The CDR3 reads CASSIGTGGWNTEAFF. Written as DNA, the CDR3 is TGTGCCAGCAGCATCGGGACAGGGGGCTGGAACACTGAAGCTTTCTTT.

The chain couples TRBV5-1 to TRBJ2-5; a weak D match, TRBD1 (5 bases). V shed 4 bases and J shed 0 bases, with 13 bases lying between them. There are 15 residues in the CDR3. The germline gives CDR1 SGHRS, CDR2 YFSETQ. The CDR3 loop is CASSQRTPYQETQYF. CDR3 bases: TGCGCCAGCAGCCAAAGGACACCGTACCAAGAGACCCAGTACTTC.

Ten or more counts support this clonotype. The rearrangement uses TRBV12-3 or TRBV12-4 and TRBJ2-1; 10 bases are a match to TRBD2. The CDR3 consists of 16 residues. V lost 5 bases, J lost 10 bases, and 14 bases stayed unmatched. In DNA form, the CDR3 reads TGTGCCAGCAGTCCATTCGGGAGCGGGGGGGCGCAGGAGCAGTTCTTC. Translated: CASSPFGSGGAQEQFF.